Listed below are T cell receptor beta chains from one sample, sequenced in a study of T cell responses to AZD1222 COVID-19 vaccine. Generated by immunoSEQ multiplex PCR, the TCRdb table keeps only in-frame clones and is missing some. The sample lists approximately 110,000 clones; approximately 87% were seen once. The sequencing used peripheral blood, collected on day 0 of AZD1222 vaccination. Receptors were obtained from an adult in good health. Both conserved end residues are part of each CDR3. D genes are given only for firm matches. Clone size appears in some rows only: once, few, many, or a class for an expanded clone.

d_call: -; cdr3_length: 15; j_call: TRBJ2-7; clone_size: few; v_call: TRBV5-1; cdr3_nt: TGCGCCAGCAGCTTGGACCAGGGGCCCCCCTACGAGCAGTACTTC; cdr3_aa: CASSLDQGPPYEQYF
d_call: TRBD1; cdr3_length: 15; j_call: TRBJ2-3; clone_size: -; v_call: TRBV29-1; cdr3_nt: TGCAGCGTTGATAAATCCGGGACAGGGGCAGATACGCAGTATTTT; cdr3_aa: CSVDKSGTGADTQYF
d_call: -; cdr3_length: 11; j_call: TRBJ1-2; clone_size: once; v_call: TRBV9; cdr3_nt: TGTGCCAGCAGCGTAGGCTATGGCTACACCTTC; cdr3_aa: CASSVGYGYTF
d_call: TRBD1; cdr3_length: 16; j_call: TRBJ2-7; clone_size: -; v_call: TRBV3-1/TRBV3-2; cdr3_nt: TGTGCCAGCAGCCTAGGAAGGACAGGGACGGACTACGAGCAGTACTTC; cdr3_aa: CASSLGRTGTDYEQYF
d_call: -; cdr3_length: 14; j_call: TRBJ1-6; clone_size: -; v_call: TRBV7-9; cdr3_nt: TGTGCCAGCAGCTTAGACAGCTCCCTCTCACCCCTCCACTTT; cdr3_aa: CASSLDSSLSPLHF
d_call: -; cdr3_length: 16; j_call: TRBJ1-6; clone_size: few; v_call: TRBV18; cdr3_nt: TGTGCCAGCTCACCACCCGGGGGGGCCCTTGGTTCACCCCTCCACTTT; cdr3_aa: CASSPPGGALGSPLHF
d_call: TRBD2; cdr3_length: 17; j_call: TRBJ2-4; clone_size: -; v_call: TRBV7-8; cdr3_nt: TGTGCCAGCAGCTTACTGACTAGCGGGTCCATCAAAAACATTCAGTACTTC; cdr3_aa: CASSLLTSGSIKNIQYF
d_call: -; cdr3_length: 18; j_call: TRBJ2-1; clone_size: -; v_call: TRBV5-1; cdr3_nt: TGCGCCAGCAGCGGGTGGACTCCTGAAATTGACTCCTACAATGAGCAGTTCTTC; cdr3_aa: CASSGWTPEIDSYNEQFF
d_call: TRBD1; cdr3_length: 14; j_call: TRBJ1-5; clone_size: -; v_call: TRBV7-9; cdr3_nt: TGTGCCAGCAGCGCACAGGGGGCGGATCAGCCCCAGCATTTT; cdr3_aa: CASSAQGADQPQHF
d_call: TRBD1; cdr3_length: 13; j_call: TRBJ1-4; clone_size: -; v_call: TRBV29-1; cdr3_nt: TGCAGCGTACAGGGGATGACTAATGAAAAACTGTTTTTT; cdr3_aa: CSVQGMTNEKLFF
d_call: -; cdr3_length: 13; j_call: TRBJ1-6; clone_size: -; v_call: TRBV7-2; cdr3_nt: TGTGCCAGCAGCTCGCCAAATTATTCACCCCTCCACTTT; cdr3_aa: CASSSPNYSPLHF
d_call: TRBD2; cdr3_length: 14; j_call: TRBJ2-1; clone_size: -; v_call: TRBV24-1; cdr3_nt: TGTGCCACCAGTGGACTAGCGGGAGCCTCAGAGCAGTTCTTC; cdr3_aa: CATSGLAGASEQFF
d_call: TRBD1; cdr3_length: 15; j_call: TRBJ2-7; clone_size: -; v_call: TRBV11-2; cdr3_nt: TGTGCCAGCAACCCGACCCCAGGGGGCTACCACGAGCAGTACTTC; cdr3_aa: CASNPTPGGYHEQYF
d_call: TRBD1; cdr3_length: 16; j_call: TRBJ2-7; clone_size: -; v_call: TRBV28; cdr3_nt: TGTGCCAGCAGTTTAGACAGGGATTGGGTAAGGTACGAGCAGTACTTC; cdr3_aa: CASSLDRDWVRYEQYF
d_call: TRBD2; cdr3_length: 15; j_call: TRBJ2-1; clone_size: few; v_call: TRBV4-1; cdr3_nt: TGCGCCAGCAGCAAAACTAGCGGGAGAGGGGATGAGCAGTTCTTC; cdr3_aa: CASSKTSGRGDEQFF
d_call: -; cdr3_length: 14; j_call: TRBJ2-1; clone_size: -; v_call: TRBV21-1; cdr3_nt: TGTGCCAGCAGCAAAGCGTGGGCTGGGGGTGAGCAGTTCTTC; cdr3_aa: CASSKAWAGGEQFF
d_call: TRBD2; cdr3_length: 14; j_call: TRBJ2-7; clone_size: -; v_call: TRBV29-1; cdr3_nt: TGCAGCGTTGAAGGGGGACTACACTCCTACGAGCAGTACTTC; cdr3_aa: CSVEGGLHSYEQYF
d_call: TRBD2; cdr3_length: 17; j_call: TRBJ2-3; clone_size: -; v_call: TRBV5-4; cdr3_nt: TGTGCCAGCAGCTCGCCCCGGACTAGCGGGACCACAGATACGCAGTATTTT; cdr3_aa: CASSSPRTSGTTDTQYF
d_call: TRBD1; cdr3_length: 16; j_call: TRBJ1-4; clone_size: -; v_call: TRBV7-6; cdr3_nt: TGTGCCAGCAGCTTAGGGACAGGCCAAGGGTATGAAAAACTGTTTTTT; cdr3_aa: CASSLGTGQGYEKLFF
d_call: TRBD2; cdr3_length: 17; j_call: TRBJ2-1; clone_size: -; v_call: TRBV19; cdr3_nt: TGTGCCAGTAGTAACCAACGACTAGCGGGGGGTAGGGATGAGCAGTTCTTC; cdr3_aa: CASSNQRLAGGRDEQFF
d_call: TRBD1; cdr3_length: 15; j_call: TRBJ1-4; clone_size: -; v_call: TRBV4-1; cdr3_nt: TGCGCCAGCAGCCAAGTGGAGGGGGCCCGCGAAAAACTGTTTTTT; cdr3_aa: CASSQVEGAREKLFF
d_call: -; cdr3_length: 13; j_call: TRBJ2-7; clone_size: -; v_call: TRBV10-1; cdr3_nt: TGCGCCAGCAGTGACGCCCCAGGGGACGAGCAGTACTTC; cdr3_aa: CASSDAPGDEQYF
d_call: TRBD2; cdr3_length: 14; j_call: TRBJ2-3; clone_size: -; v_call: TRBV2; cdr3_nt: TGTGCCAGCAGAGCTAGCGGGAACACAGATACGCAGTATTTT; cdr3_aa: CASRASGNTDTQYF
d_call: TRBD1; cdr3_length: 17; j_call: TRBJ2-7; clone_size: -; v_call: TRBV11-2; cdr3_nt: TGTGCCAGCAGCTTATCCGCTTTATGGGGACAGGGAGACGAGCAGTACTTC; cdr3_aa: CASSLSALWGQGDEQYF
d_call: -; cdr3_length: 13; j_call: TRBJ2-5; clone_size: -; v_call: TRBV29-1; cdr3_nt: TGCAGCGTTGCGGACCCCTCGAGGGAGACCCAGTACTTC; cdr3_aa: CSVADPSRETQYF
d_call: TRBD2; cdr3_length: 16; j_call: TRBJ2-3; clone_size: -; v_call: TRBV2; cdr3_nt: TGTGCCGGAGGCGGGGGGACAACTTCTAGCACAGATACGCAGTATTTT; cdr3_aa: CAGGGGTTSSTDTQYF
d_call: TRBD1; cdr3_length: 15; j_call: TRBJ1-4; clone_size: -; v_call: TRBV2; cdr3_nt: TGTGCCAGCAGATCTACAGGGGCGGGTAATGAAAAACTGTTTTTT; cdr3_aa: CASRSTGAGNEKLFF
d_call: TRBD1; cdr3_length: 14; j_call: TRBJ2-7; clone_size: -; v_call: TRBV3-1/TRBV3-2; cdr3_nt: TGTGCCAGCAGCTTCGGACAGGGGGCTTTAGAGCAGTACTTC; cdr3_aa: CASSFGQGALEQYF
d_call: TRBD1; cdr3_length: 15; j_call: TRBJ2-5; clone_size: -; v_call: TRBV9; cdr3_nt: TGTGCCAGCAGCGTAGCCGCAGGGGGCCAAGAGACCCAGTACTTC; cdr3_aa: CASSVAAGGQETQYF
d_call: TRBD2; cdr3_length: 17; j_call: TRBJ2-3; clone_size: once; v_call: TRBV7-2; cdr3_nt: TGTGCCAGCAGCTTAGTATTGGCTAGCGGGAGCCCAGATACGCAGTATTTT; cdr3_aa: CASSLVLASGSPDTQYF
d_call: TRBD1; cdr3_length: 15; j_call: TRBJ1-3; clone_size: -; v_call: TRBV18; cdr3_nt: TGTGCCAGCTCACGGGACAGAAGGGGAGGAAACACCATATATTTT; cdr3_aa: CASSRDRRGGNTIYF
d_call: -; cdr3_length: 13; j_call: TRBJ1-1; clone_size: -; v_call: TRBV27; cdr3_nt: TGTGCCAGCAGTTCTCTAGGGGGGGGTGAAGCTTTCTTT; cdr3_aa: CASSSLGGGEAFF
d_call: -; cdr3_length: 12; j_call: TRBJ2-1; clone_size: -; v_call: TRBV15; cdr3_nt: TGTGCCACCAGCAGAGGGGGACAAGAGCAGTTCTTC; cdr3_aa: CATSRGGQEQFF
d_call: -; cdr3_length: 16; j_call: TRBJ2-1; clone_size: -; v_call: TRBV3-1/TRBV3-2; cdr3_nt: TGTGCCAGCAGCCATGAGGGGGTAAACTCCTACAATGAGCAGTTCTTC; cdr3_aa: CASSHEGVNSYNEQFF
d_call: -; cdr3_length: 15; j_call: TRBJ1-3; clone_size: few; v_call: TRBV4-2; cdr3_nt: TGTGCCAGCAGCCAAGATGGAGGTCTGGGAAACACCATATATTTT; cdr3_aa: CASSQDGGLGNTIYF
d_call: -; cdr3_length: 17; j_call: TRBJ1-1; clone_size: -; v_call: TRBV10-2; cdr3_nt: TGCGCCAGCAGTGAGTCTGGAGGATCATTCCCCCCCACTGAAGCTTTCTTT; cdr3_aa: CASSESGGSFPPTEAFF